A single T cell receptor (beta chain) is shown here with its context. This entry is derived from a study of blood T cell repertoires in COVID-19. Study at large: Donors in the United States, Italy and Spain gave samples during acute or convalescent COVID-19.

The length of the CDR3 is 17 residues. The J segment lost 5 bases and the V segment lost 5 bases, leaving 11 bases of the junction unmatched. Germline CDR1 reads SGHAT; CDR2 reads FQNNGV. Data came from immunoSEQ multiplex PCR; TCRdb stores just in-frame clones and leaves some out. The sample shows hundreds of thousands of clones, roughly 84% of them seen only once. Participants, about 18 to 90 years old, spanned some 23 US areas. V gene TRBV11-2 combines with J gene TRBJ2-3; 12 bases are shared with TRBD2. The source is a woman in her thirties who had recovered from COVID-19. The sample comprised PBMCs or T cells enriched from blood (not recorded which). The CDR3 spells CASSHPSLAGGVDTQYF. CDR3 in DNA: TGTGCCAGCAGCCACCCCTCCCTAGCGGGGGGGGTAGATACGCAGTATTTT.